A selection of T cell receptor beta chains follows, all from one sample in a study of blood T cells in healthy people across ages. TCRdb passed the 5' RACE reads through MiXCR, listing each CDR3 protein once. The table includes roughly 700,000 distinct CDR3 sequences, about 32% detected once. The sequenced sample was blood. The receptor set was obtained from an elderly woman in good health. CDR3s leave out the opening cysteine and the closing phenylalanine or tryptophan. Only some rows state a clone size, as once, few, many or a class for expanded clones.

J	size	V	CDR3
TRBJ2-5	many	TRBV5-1	ASSTVGETQY
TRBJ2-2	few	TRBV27	ASSPDRWGNTGELF
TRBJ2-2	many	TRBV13	ASRVPRDTGGGELF
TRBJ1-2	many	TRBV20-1	SASPPINGGYT
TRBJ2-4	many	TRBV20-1	SARQGASKNIQY
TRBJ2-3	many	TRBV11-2	ASSLDPLAGVTDTQY
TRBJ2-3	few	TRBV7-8	ASSSTTQKILNTQY
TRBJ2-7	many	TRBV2	ASLAGPDYEQY
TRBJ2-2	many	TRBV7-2	ASSSNSGSTGELF
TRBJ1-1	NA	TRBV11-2	ASSLDLGSPMNTEAF
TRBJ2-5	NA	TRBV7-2	ASSSLILGQETQY
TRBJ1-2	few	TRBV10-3	AIGESRGRLEGYT
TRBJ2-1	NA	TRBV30	AWRGGRTYNEQF
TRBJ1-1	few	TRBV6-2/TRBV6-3	ASRGRGTEAF
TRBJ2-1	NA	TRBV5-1	ASSLSGGYNQQF
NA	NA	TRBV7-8	ASSLGQGWTQY
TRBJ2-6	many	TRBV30	AWSGWGAAGANVLT